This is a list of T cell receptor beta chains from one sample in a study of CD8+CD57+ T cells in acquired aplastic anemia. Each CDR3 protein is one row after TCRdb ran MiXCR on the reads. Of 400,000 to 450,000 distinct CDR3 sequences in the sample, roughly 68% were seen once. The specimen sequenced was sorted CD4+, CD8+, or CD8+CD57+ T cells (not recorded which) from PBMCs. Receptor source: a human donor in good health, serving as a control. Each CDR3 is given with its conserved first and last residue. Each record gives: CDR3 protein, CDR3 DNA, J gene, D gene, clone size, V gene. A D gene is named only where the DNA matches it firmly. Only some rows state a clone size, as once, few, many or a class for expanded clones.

CASSLLDQPQHF TGTGCCAGCAGTTTATTGGATCAGCCCCAGCATTTT TRBJ1-5 NA many TRBV12-3/TRBV12-4
CASSKDRAGNQPQHF TGCGCCAGCAGCAAGGACAGGGCCGGCAATCAGCCCCAGCATTTT TRBJ1-5 TRBD1 NA TRBV4-3
CASSGLAGGLNNEQFF TGTGCCAGCAGCGGATTAGCGGGGGGCTTAAACAATGAGCAGTTCTTC TRBJ2-1 TRBD2 few TRBV5-4
CASSQDYEAVQETQYF TGCGCCAGCAGCCAAGATTATGAGGCAGTTCAAGAGACCCAGTACTTC TRBJ2-5 NA NA TRBV5-1
CSSRGMEGHIF TGCAGCTCGAGGGGCATGGAGGGGCACATTTTT TRBJ1-4 NA NA TRBV20-1
CSARDPIFQKQYF TGCAGTGCTAGAGATCCTATCTTCCAAAAGCAGTACTTC TRBJ2-7 NA NA TRBV20-1
CASSGDGPNTASF TGTGCCAGCAGCGGAGACGGACCGAACACTGCTTCTTTC TRBJ1-1 NA NA TRBV7-6
CSARGDRDHEQYF TGCAGTGCTAGAGGGGACAGGGACCACGAGCAGTACTTC TRBJ2-7 TRBD1 NA TRBV20-1
CASGPAGGTRTQYF TGTGCCAGCGGACCAGCGGGGGGAACAAGGACCCAGTACTTC TRBJ2-5 TRBD2 NA TRBV9
CASSVEGAGNTIYF TGTGCCAGCAGCGTAGAAGGGGCTGGAAACACCATATATTTT TRBJ1-3 NA NA TRBV9
CASRDASSGANVLTF TGTGCCAGCCGGGACGCGAGCTCTGGGGCCAACGTCCTGACTTTC TRBJ2-6 NA many TRBV6-6
CASSLVSEGPDEQFF TGCGCCAGCAGCTTAGTATCGGAGGGTCCCGATGAGCAGTTCTTC TRBJ2-1 NA NA TRBV5-5
CASSRLLGENLFF TGTGCCAGCAGCCGGCTCCTGGGCGAAAACCTGTTTTTT TRBJ1-4 NA NA TRBV9
CASSYGRRAGGLNEQFF TGTGCCAGCAGCTACGGGAGACGAGCGGGGGGGCTGAATGAGCAGTTCTTC TRBJ2-1 TRBD2 NA TRBV7-2
CATSDPGQTETYAQYF TGTGCCACCAGTGATCCCGGCCAGACAGAGACCTACGCGCAGTACTTC TRBJ2-7 NA NA TRBV12-3/TRBV12-4
CASSSGVHGEQYF TGCGCCAGCAGCTCCGGAGTCCACGGGGAGCAGTACTTC TRBJ2-7 NA NA TRBV5-1
CSAREACLYEQYF TGCAGTGCTAGAGAGGCGTGTTTGTACGAGCAGTACTTC TRBJ2-7 NA NA TRBV20-1
CASSERGGSYEQYF TGTGCCAGCAGTGAAAGGGGAGGATCCTACGAGCAGTACTTC TRBJ2-7 NA few TRBV4-2
CASSVGPSLLEQYF TGTGCCAGCAGCGTGGGACCATCCCTTTTAGAGCAGTACTTC TRBJ2-7 NA many TRBV9
CASSRAGLLNKLPF TGTGCCAGCAGCCGAGCAGGGTTACTTAATAAATTACCCTTT TRBJ1-3 NA once TRBV7-6
CASSQRYGYTF TGTGCCAGCAGTCAAAGATATGGCTACACCTTC TRBJ1-2 NA NA TRBV12-3/TRBV12-4
CASSQRGEGIETQYF TGCGCCAGCAGCCAACGGGGGGAAGGGATAGAGACCCAGTACTTC TRBJ2-5 TRBD2 NA TRBV7-2
CASSLISTEAFF TGTGCCAGCAGCTTAATTTCCACTGAAGCTTTCTTT TRBJ1-1 NA NA TRBV7-8
CASSLVDGSTDTQYF TGCGCCAGCAGCTTGGTCGACGGGAGCACAGATACGCAGTATTTT TRBJ2-3 NA many TRBV5-1
CASSPADHHGYTF TGTGCCAGCTCACCAGCGGACCATCATGGCTACACCTTC TRBJ1-2 NA NA TRBV18
CASSGPDQYF TGTGCCAGCAGCGGGCCAGACCAGTACTTC TRBJ2-7 NA NA TRBV10-3
CASSSNRGKLGELFF TGTGCCAGCAGTTCAAACAGGGGGAAGTTAGGGGAGCTGTTTTTT TRBJ2-2 TRBD1 many TRBV6-6
CAISEWGTQETQYF TGTGCCATCAGTGAGTGGGGGACCCAAGAGACCCAGTACTTC TRBJ2-5 NA NA TRBV10-3
CASSLVLAGGEQFF TGTGCCAGCAGCTTAGTTCTAGCGGGGGGTGAGCAGTTCTTC TRBJ2-1 TRBD2 few TRBV7-8
CSARAGLDGYTF TGCAGTGCTAGAGCTGGACTCGATGGCTACACCTTC TRBJ1-2 NA NA TRBV20-1
CASSTTDRGPLYGYTF TGTGCCAGCAGTACCACGGACAGGGGACCCTTATATGGCTACACCTTC TRBJ1-2 TRBD1 few TRBV7-2
CASSPQGDVGDTF TGTGCCAGCAGCCCACAGGGGGATGTGGGAGACACCTTC TRBJ1-2 TRBD1 NA TRBV2
CASSGGGAFRRQFF TGTGCCAGCAGTGGGGGGGGGGCATTTAGGCGGCAGTTCTTC TRBJ2-1 NA many TRBV25-1
CASSLTEGRSPLHF TGTGCCAGCAGTCTTACGGAAGGACGGTCACCCCTCCACTTT TRBJ1-6 NA NA TRBV5-4
CASTDTYVQYF TGTGCCAGTACTGACACCTACGTGCAGTACTTC TRBJ2-7 NA NA TRBV19
CASRSAGLLARETQYF TGTGCCAGCAGGTCAGCCGGGTTACTAGCAAGAGAGACCCAGTACTTC TRBJ2-5 NA NA TRBV12-3/TRBV12-4
CATTLKWGYTF TGTGCCACCACCCTAAAGTGGGGCTACACCTTC TRBJ1-2 NA many TRBV6-1
CASSTSGKPAAKYF TGTGCCAGCAGCACTAGCGGGAAGCCCGCCGCGAAGTACTTC TRBJ2-7 TRBD2 once TRBV7-9
CAISVCGGGQYQHF TGTGCCATCAGTGTGTGCGGAGGAGGGCAGTATCAGCATTTT TRBJ1-5 NA NA TRBV10-3
CASSLNPGRTDTQYF TGTGCCAGCAGCTTAAATCCGGGCCGCACAGATACGCAGTATTTT TRBJ2-3 NA many TRBV11-3
CASSLYQADEQFF TGTGCCAGCAGCTTGTATCAGGCAGATGAGCAGTTCTTC TRBJ2-1 NA NA TRBV5-6
CASRGQGETQYF TGTGCCAGCAGGGGACAGGGTGAGACCCAGTACTTC TRBJ2-5 TRBD1 NA TRBV12-3/TRBV12-4
CASSQAGDRNTEEFF TGTGCCAGCAGCCAGGCAGGGGACCGCAACACTGAAGAGTTCTTC TRBJ2-1 NA once TRBV9
CASSGDRSTYEQYF TGTGCCAGCAGCGGAGATCGCTCTACCTACGAGCAGTACTTC TRBJ2-7 NA once TRBV9
CSARDAAYSYEQYF TGCAGTGCTAGAGATGCGGCGTACTCCTACGAGCAGTACTTC TRBJ2-7 NA many TRBV20-1
CASSSGQSNTEAFF TGTGCCAGCAGCTCCGGACAGTCGAACACTGAAGCTTTCTTT TRBJ1-1 NA NA TRBV4-2
CASSSTGVSSYEQYF TGCGCCAGCAGCAGTACGGGGGTAAGCTCCTACGAGCAGTACTTC TRBJ2-7 NA once TRBV5-1
CATSWGASGNTIYF TGTGCCACCAGTTGGGGGGCCTCTGGAAACACCATATATTTT TRBJ1-3 NA many TRBV15
CASRGTGLSEAFF TGTGCCAGCAGGGGGACAGGGCTATCTGAAGCTTTCTTT TRBJ1-1 TRBD1 many TRBV28
CASRDVQGYNEQFF TGTGCCAGCAGGGACGTCCAGGGGTACAATGAGCAGTTCTTC TRBJ2-1 NA many TRBV2
CSVGPGTSDYEQYF TGCAGCGTTGGCCCCGGGACCTCAGACTACGAGCAGTACTTC TRBJ2-7 NA NA TRBV29-1
CVSSLVGPETQYF TGTGTCAGCAGCTTAGTAGGTCCGGAGACCCAGTACTTC TRBJ2-5 NA NA TRBV7-2
CASSVSGTGSAGTGELFF TGCGCCAGCAGTGTATCCGGGACAGGGAGCGCGGGCACCGGGGAGCTGTTTTTT TRBJ2-2 TRBD1 NA TRBV10-1
CASTMTGRLEQFF TGTGCCAGTACCATGACAGGCAGGCTCGAGCAGTTCTTC TRBJ2-1 NA NA TRBV19
CASSLEAPVSAGRGYEQYF TGTGCCAGCAGCTTAGAGGCCCCGGTTTCGGCGGGGAGGGGATACGAGCAGTACTTC TRBJ2-7 TRBD2 NA TRBV11-2